These 3 T cell receptor beta chains share one sample of origin, sequenced in a study of T-cell reconstitution after alpha-beta-depleted transplantation in children. Unique molecular identifiers were used to barcode this TCRbeta library. TCRdb passed the PCR reads through MiXCR, listing each CDR3 protein once. This sample carries about 900,000 distinct CDR3 sequences, under 30% of them seen once, and the ten largest clones take roughly 31%. The sequences come from PBMCs, mostly from graft donor cells, collected 360 days after TCRalphabeta/CD19-depleted stem cell transplant. These receptors were taken from a boy in the first two years of life who had a stem cell transplant for SCID, so the T cells may come from the graft donor.

The table lists this clonotype with a few counts. As DNA, the CDR3 is TGTGCCACCAGTGACCTTGGCAGCCAGGAGACCCAGTACTTC. As protein: CATSDLGSQETQYF. The chain couples TRBV24-1 to TRBJ2-5; D is uncertain. The CDR3 contains 14 residues. CDR1 is KGHDR and CDR2 is SFDVKD in the germline V gene. Trimming removed 4 bases at V and 5 bases at J, with 13 bases between.

This clonotype was picked up a small number of times. The V gene is TRBV5-1, the J gene TRBJ2-2; 8 nucleotides agree with TRBD2. Germline loops: CDR1 SGHRS, CDR2 YFSETQ. The CDR3 loop spans 15 amino acids. Trimming cost V 2 bases and J 1 base; bases outside gene matches: 1. CDR3 nucleotide sequence: TGCGCCAGCAGCTTTGCGGGGGGGAACACCGGGGAGCTGTTTTTT. Its protein product is CASSFAGGNTGELFF.

The V and J genes are TRBV20-1 and TRBJ2-1; 8 positions agree with TRBD1. This CDR3 is 15 amino acids long. Germline CDR1 is DFQATT and CDR2 is SNEGSKA (reference sequence). The trim removed 6 bases at V and 9 bases at J, leaving 16 bases unmatched. The CDR3 bases are TGCAGTGCAGGACCGACAGGGGTCCCTAAGGGTGAGCAGTTCTTC. Protein: CSAGPTGVPKGEQFF.